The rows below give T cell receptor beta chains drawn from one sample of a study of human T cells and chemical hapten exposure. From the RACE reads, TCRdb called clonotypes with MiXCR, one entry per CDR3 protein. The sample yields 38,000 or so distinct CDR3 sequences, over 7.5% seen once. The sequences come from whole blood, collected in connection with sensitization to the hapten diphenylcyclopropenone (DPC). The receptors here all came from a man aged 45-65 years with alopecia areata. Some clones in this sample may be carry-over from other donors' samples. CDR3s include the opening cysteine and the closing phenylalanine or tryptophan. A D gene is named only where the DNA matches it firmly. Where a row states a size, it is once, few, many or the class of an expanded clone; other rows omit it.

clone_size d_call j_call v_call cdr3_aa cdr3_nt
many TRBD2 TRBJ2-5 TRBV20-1 CSARGGAGRTQETQYF TGCAGTGCTAGAGGTGGAGCGGGACGCACGCAAGAGACCCAGTACTTC
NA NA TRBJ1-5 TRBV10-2 CASGGNSNQPQHF TGCGCCAGCGGGGGGAATAGCAATCAGCCCCAGCATTTT
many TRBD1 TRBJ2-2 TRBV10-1 CASSGADRENGELFF TGCGCCAGCAGTGGGGCCGACAGGGAGAACGGGGAGCTGTTTTTT
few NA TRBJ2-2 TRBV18 CASSPSESANTGELFF TGTGCCAGCTCACCATCAGAAAGCGCGAACACCGGGGAGCTGTTTTTT
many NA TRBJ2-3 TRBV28 CASSLSSAGGTDTQYF TGTGCCAGCAGTTTATCCTCGGCAGGGGGCACAGATACGCAGTATTTT
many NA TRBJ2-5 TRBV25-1 CASSELTAQETQYF TGTGCCAGCAGTGAACTGACAGCACAAGAGACCCAGTACTTC
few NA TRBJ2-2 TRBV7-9 CASSFRRESGELFF TGTGCCAGCAGCTTCCGTCGGGAGTCCGGGGAGCTGTTTTTT
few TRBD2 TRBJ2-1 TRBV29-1 CSVEEEAGVSYNEQFF TGCAGCGTTGAAGAGGAAGCGGGAGTGTCCTACAATGAGCAGTTCTTC
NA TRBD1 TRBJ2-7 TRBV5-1 CASSGGQGLGYVSEQYF TGCGCCAGCAGCGGAGGACAGGGGTTGGGTTACGTTAGCGAGCAGTACTTC
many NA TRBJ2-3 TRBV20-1 CSAIPGLSTDTQYF TGCAGTGCTATTCCGGGACTTAGCACAGATACGCAGTATTTT
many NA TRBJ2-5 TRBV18 CASSRLQALQETQYF TGTGCCAGCTCACGACTGCAGGCCCTGCAAGAGACCCAGTACTTC
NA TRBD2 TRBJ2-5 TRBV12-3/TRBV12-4 CASSVAGGPGETQYF TGTGCCAGCAGTGTAGCGGGAGGGCCGGGGGAGACCCAGTACTTC
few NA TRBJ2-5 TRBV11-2 CASSQNRALQETQYF TGTGCCAGCAGCCAAAACAGGGCCCTCCAAGAGACCCAGTACTTC
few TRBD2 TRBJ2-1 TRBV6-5 CASSYSPTSGNNEQFF TGTGCCAGCAGTTACTCGCCGACTAGCGGAAACAATGAGCAGTTCTTC
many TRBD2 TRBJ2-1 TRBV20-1 CSAPLTSGGNEQFF TGCAGTGCCCCCCTGACTAGCGGGGGAAATGAGCAGTTCTTC
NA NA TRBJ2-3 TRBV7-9 CASSRGTPQSTDTQYF TGTGCCAGCAGCCGGGGGACACCTCAGTCCACAGATACGCAGTATTTT
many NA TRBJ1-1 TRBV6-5 CASSYSRSGDTEAFF TGTGCCAGCAGTTACTCGAGGTCCGGGGACACTGAAGCTTTCTTT
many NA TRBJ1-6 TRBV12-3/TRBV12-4 CASSLAGGANSPLHF TGTGCCAGCAGTTTAGCGGGGGGAGCTAATTCACCCCTCCACTTT
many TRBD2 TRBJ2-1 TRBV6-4 CASSGLAGNEQFF TGTGCCAGCAGTGGACTAGCGGGCAATGAGCAGTTCTTC
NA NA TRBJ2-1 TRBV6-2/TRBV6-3 CASQKHVEQFF TGTGCCAGCCAAAAGCACGTTGAGCAGTTCTTC
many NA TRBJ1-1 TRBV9 CASSVDGNTEAFF TGTGCCAGCAGCGTTGACGGGAACACTGAAGCTTTCTTT
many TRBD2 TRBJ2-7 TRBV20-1 CSARDGTSGRYEQYF TGCAGTGCTAGAGACGGGACTAGCGGGAGGTACGAGCAGTACTTC
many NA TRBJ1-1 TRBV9 CASSLTDSHTEAFF TGTGCCAGCAGCCTTACTGACAGTCACACTGAAGCTTTCTTT
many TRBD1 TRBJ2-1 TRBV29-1 CSVGTGGRGNEQFF TGCAGCGTCGGGACAGGGGGCCGCGGGAATGAGCAGTTCTTC
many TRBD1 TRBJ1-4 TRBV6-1 CASSEGKRQGGYEKLFF TGTGCCAGCAGTGAAGGGAAACGACAGGGAGGCTATGAAAAACTGTTTTTT
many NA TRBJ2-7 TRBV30 CAWSIVRYEQYF TGTGCCTGGAGTATCGTCCGCTACGAGCAGTACTTC